A selection of T cell receptor beta chains follows, all from one sample in a study of cytomegalovirus exposure and HLA in healthy donors. TCRdb's table, derived via immunoSEQ multiplex PCR, lists solely in-frame clones and lacks some. This table holds some 96,000 clones, 60% to 80% found once. Sequenced sample: PBMCs. Receptors originate from a man between 60 and 70 years old in good health and CMV-seronegative. CDR3s include the opening cysteine and the closing phenylalanine or tryptophan. A D gene is named only where the DNA matches it firmly. Clone sizes are given selectively: once, few, many, or a class where the clone is expanded.

CDR3 length	V gene	clone size	D gene	J gene	CDR3 protein	CDR3 DNA
15	TRBV6-4	few	TRBD1	TRBJ2-3	CASRQGVGATDTQYF	TGTGCCAGCAGGCAGGGGGTGGGGGCCACAGATACGCAGTATTTT
18	TRBV6-4	-	-	TRBJ1-1	CASSETPSPALGGTEAFF	TGTGCCAGCAGTGAAACCCCTAGTCCGGCCCTCGGGGGCACTGAAGCTTTCTTT
15	TRBV28	-	-	TRBJ1-5	CASSLLVGADQPQHF	TGTGCCAGCAGTTTATTGGTAGGGGCCGATCAGCCCCAGCATTTT
14	TRBV19	once	-	TRBJ2-5	CASSIDQFPETQYF	TGTGCCAGTAGTATAGATCAGTTCCCAGAGACCCAGTACTTC
14	TRBV28	-	-	TRBJ1-4	CASTPGGGVEKLFF	TGTGCCAGCACCCCCGGGGGGGGTGTTGAAAAACTGTTTTTT
14	TRBV2	-	-	TRBJ2-7	CASSEAQGPYEQYF	TGTGCCAGCAGTGAAGCGCAGGGTCCCTACGAGCAGTACTTC
13	TRBV2	once	-	TRBJ1-6	CASSGLSNSPLHF	TGTGCCAGCAGTGGTCTCTCCAATTCACCCCTCCACTTT
14	TRBV11-2	-	-	TRBJ1-5	CASSPQGGNQPQHF	TGTGCCAGCAGCCCACAGGGTGGCAATCAGCCCCAGCATTTT
14	TRBV5-4	-	TRBD1	TRBJ1-1	CASSQDRGNTEAFF	TGTGCCAGCAGCCAGGACAGGGGGAACACTGAAGCTTTCTTT
14	TRBV2	once	TRBD2	TRBJ2-1	CASKRVSGISEQFF	TGTGCCAGCAAAAGGGTTAGCGGGATTAGTGAGCAGTTCTTC
16	TRBV27	-	-	TRBJ1-4	CASSHYRGHLNEKLFF	TGTGCCAGCAGTCACTATCGTGGACATTTAAATGAAAAACTGTTTTTT
14	TRBV11-1	-	TRBD2	TRBJ2-5	CASSLQLAEETQYF	TGTGCCAGCAGCTTACAACTAGCGGAAGAGACCCAGTACTTC
16	TRBV28	-	TRBD1	TRBJ2-7	CASRPYDRASTYEQYF	TGTGCCAGCAGGCCCTACGACAGGGCGAGTACCTACGAGCAGTACTTC
15	TRBV6-5	-	TRBD1	TRBJ1-1	CASSYSTGGSTEAFF	TGTGCCAGCAGTTACTCGACAGGGGGCAGTACTGAAGCTTTCTTT
13	TRBV29-1	-	-	TRBJ1-2	CSVPQQGSYGHTF	TGCAGCGTCCCCCAGCAGGGTTCCTATGGCCACACCTTC
15	TRBV5-1	-	TRBD2	TRBJ2-7	CASSPRPSGYYEQYF	TGCGCCAGCAGCCCCCGACCTAGCGGGTACTACGAGCAGTACTTC
13	TRBV6-5	few	-	TRBJ1-2	CASSEGPRQVETF	TGTGCCAGCAGTGAAGGGCCAAGACAGGTGGAAACCTTC
17	TRBV7-7	-	TRBD2	TRBJ2-2	CASSTRTSGENTGELFF	TGTGCTAGCAGCACCAGAACTAGCGGGGAGAACACCGGGGAGCTGTTTTTT
16	TRBV11-2	-	-	TRBJ1-1	CASSPITGWAGTEAFF	TGTGCCAGCAGCCCAATAACTGGATGGGCGGGCACTGAAGCTTTCTTT
15	TRBV6-5	few	TRBD2	TRBJ2-3	CASEGTSGSGDTQYF	TGTGCCAGCGAAGGGACTAGCGGGAGCGGAGATACGCAGTATTTT
14	TRBV6-1	few	TRBD1	TRBJ2-1	CASRGTGYYNEQFF	TGTGCCAGCAGAGGGACAGGGTACTACAATGAGCAGTTCTTC
14	TRBV6-6	-	-	TRBJ2-1	CASRTRQGIDEQFF	TGTGCCAGCAGGACAAGGCAGGGGATTGATGAGCAGTTCTTC
15	TRBV30	-	-	TRBJ1-6	CAWRSDSRNYSPLHF	TGTGCCTGGAGGTCTGACAGCCGCAATTATTCACCCCTCCACTTT
16	TRBV5-5	few	-	TRBJ2-3	CASSLSGRDSMNTQYF	TGTGCCAGCAGCCTTAGCGGACGGGACAGCATGAATACGCAGTATTTT
15	TRBV2	-	TRBD1	TRBJ2-5	CASRAPGQGQETQYF	TGTGCCAGCAGAGCTCCGGGACAGGGTCAGGAGACCCAGTACTTC
15	TRBV4-1	few	TRBD1	TRBJ2-7	CASSRGQGLRDEQYF	TGCGCCAGCAGCCGCGGACAGGGCCTAAGGGACGAGCAGTACTTC
15	TRBV7-2	-	TRBD2	TRBJ2-7	CASSIPLAGGSEQYF	TGTGCCAGCAGCATCCCCCTAGCGGGGGGTAGCGAGCAGTACTTC
18	TRBV7-9	-	TRBD1	TRBJ2-6	CASSGRDSTNSGANVLTF	TGTGCCAGCAGCGGACGGGACAGTACAAACTCTGGGGCCAACGTCCTGACTTTC
13	TRBV2	-	-	TRBJ2-2	CASSVAFTGELFF	TGTGCCAGCTCCGTCGCGTTTACCGGGGAGCTGTTTTTT
15	TRBV6-1	-	TRBD1	TRBJ2-5	CASTRWTGRQETQYF	TGTGCCAGCACCCGTTGGACAGGCCGCCAAGAGACCCAGTACTTC
15	TRBV10-2	few	TRBD2	TRBJ2-1	CASSGRESSYNEQFF	TGCGCCAGCAGTGGGCGGGAGAGCTCCTACAATGAGCAGTTCTTC
13	TRBV10-3	-	TRBD1	TRBJ1-5	CATDQGGNQPQHF	TGTGCCACGGATCAGGGGGGCAATCAGCCCCAGCATTTT
15	TRBV7-2	once	-	TRBJ1-3	CASSLAPGSGNTIYF	TGTGCCAGCAGCTTAGCTCCAGGCTCTGGAAACACCATATATTTT
13	TRBV6-6	-	-	TRBJ2-3	CASRPPNIDTQYF	TGTGCCAGCAGGCCCCCTAATATCGATACGCAGTATTTT
15	TRBV2	-	TRBD2	TRBJ2-2	CASSQGLAGVGELFF	TGTGCCAGCAGTCAGGGACTAGCGGGAGTCGGGGAGCTGTTTTTT
14	TRBV28	few	TRBD1	TRBJ2-7	CASSLTGDPYEQYF	TGTGCCAGCAGTTTGACAGGGGACCCCTACGAGCAGTACTTC
15	TRBV5-1	-	TRBD1	TRBJ2-1	CASGQDVSSYNEQFF	TGCGCCAGCGGACAGGACGTAAGCTCCTACAATGAGCAGTTCTTC
16	TRBV6-6	-	TRBD2	TRBJ2-1	CASRHNSGRSYNEQFF	TGTGCCAGCCGCCATAATAGCGGGAGATCCTACAATGAGCAGTTCTTC
15	TRBV6-1	-	-	TRBJ1-4	CASFNRVSTNEKLFF	TGTGCCAGCTTTAACAGGGTGTCAACTAATGAAAAACTGTTTTTT
17	TRBV5-1	-	-	TRBJ2-1	CASSLRTGKGSYNEQFF	TGCGCCAGCAGCCTTAGAACAGGGAAGGGCTCCTACAATGAGCAGTTCTTC
16	TRBV2	-	TRBD2	TRBJ2-1	CASSEWQAGSYNEQFF	TGTGCCAGCAGTGAATGGCAAGCGGGGAGCTACAATGAGCAGTTCTTC
15	TRBV7-3	few	-	TRBJ1-2	CASSLFAGNNYGYTF	TGTGCCAGCAGCTTATTCGCAGGGAATAACTATGGCTACACCTTC
16	TRBV7-3	once	TRBD1	TRBJ2-3	CASSLRPGQKTDTQYF	TGTGCCAGCAGCCTTCGTCCGGGACAGAAGACAGATACGCAGTATTTT
14	TRBV5-1	many	-	TRBJ1-4	CASSDSLRGEKLFF	TGCGCCAGCAGCGACTCACTACGAGGTGAAAAACTGTTTTTT
12	TRBV28	-	TRBD2	TRBJ2-1	CACGGAYNEQFF	TGTGCCTGCGGGGGGGCTTACAATGAGCAGTTCTTC
14	TRBV12-5	-	TRBD1	TRBJ1-2	CASGPTGSVYGYTF	TGTGCTAGTGGCCCGACAGGGAGTGTTTATGGCTACACCTTC
15	TRBV6-1	-	TRBD1	TRBJ2-7	CASRYGTGGRYEQYF	TGTGCCAGCAGATATGGGACAGGGGGCAGGTACGAGCAGTACTTC
12	TRBV30	-	-	TRBJ1-2	CAFRQSNYGYTF	TGTGCCTTCAGACAGAGTAACTATGGCTACACCTTC
16	TRBV4-2	-	-	TRBJ1-1	CASSPLAQARGTEAFF	TGTGCCAGCAGCCCTCTGGCCCAGGCCCGGGGCACTGAAGCTTTCTTT
17	TRBV2	once	-	TRBJ1-3	CASSVTGGRLSGNTIYF	TGTGCCAGCAGTGTGACAGGAGGACGGCTCTCTGGAAACACCATATATTTT
15	TRBV6-5	few	-	TRBJ1-5	CASSFQGGYGQPQHF	TGTGCCAGCAGTTTCCAAGGGGGTTACGGACAGCCCCAGCATTTT
14	TRBV5-4	-	-	TRBJ1-5	CASSLGGGNQPQHF	TGTGCCAGCAGCTTAGGGGGGGGCAATCAGCCCCAGCATTTT
15	TRBV4-2	-	-	TRBJ2-5	CASSQVLGARETQYF	TGTGCCAGCAGCCAAGTTTTGGGGGCTCGGGAGACCCAGTACTTC